A selection of T cell receptor beta chains follows, all from one sample in a study of cytotoxic CD8 clonotypes in ibrutinib-treated CLL. The table came from immunoSEQ multiplex PCR; TCRdb's copy has only in-frame clones and leaves some out. The sample lists approximately 300,000 clones, roughly 85% occurring once. Sequences were derived from PBMCs, sampled before ibrutinib treatment. These receptors were collected from a human donor with chronic lymphocytic leukemia. The CDR3 runs from the conserved cysteine through the conserved F or W. Fields, in order: D gene, J gene, V gene, clone size, CDR3 protein, CDR3 DNA. D genes are given only for firm matches. For some rows the clone size is stated as once, few or many, or as a class when expanded; others skip it.

. | TRBJ2-7 | TRBV10-3 | . | CAISVAGTYEQYF | TGTGCCATCAGTGTGGCAGGTACCTACGAGCAGTACTTC
. | TRBJ2-3 | TRBV19 | . | CASSIDTNTDTQYF | TGTGCCAGTAGTATCGACACTAATACAGATACGCAGTATTTT
. | TRBJ2-1 | TRBV10-1 | . | CASSNRVGYNEQFF | TGCGCCAGCAGTAACCGGGTGGGCTATAATGAGCAGTTCTTC
TRBD2 | TRBJ2-3 | TRBV10-3 | . | CASKDIGLAGGTDTQYF | TGTGCCAGCAAAGATATAGGACTAGCGGGAGGCACAGATACGCAGTATTTT
. | TRBJ2-3 | TRBV4-1 | . | CASSQDLPKRPGTDTQYF | TGCGCCAGCAGCCAAGATCTGCCGAAGCGGCCTGGCACAGATACGCAGTATTTT
. | TRBJ1-5 | TRBV6-5 | . | CASSYRTDGQPQHF | TGTGCCAGCAGTTACCGGACAGACGGACAGCCCCAGCATTTT
. | TRBJ1-3 | TRBV6-5 | . | CASSYSAAAGNTIYF | TGTGCCAGCAGTTACTCGGCGGCTGCTGGAAACACCATATATTTT
. | TRBJ1-2 | TRBV6-5 | . | CASSYGQPNLGYGYTF | TGTGCCAGCAGTTACGGGCAGCCAAATCTCGGCTATGGCTACACCTTC
TRBD2 | TRBJ2-1 | TRBV7-9 | few | CASSSTSGSSYNEQFF | TGTGCCAGCAGCTCGACTAGCGGGAGCTCCTACAATGAGCAGTTCTTC
. | TRBJ1-1 | TRBV6-5 | . | CASSFAPRGNTEAFF | TGTGCCAGCAGTTTCGCGCCGCGGGGGAACACTGAAGCTTTCTTT
. | TRBJ2-7 | TRBV4-1 | once | CASSQDVRQLQYF | TGCGCCAGCAGCCAAGATGTCCGACAGCTGCAGTACTTC
TRBD1 | TRBJ1-1 | TRBV29-1 | . | CSARQGANTEAFF | TGCAGCGCCCGACAGGGGGCGAACACTGAAGCTTTCTTT
. | TRBJ2-1 | TRBV7-3 | . | CASSLARRDEQFF | TGTGCCAGCAGCTTAGCTAGAAGGGATGAGCAGTTCTTC
TRBD2 | TRBJ2-7 | TRBV18 | . | CATSSGTTYEQYF | TGTGCCACCTCTAGCGGGACTACCTACGAGCAGTACTTC
. | TRBJ2-5 | TRBV14 | . | CASSQDRRQETQYF | TGTGCCAGCAGCCAAGATCGGCGTCAAGAGACCCAGTACTTC
. | TRBJ2-7 | TRBV14 | . | CASSQDHPGTYSYEQYF | TGTGCCAGCAGCCAAGATCACCCTGGTACCTACTCCTACGAGCAGTACTTC
. | TRBJ1-1 | TRBV6-6 | . | CASSYPLTGGRTEAFF | TGTGCCAGCAGTTACCCTTTGACCGGGGGCAGGACTGAAGCTTTCTTT
TRBD2 | TRBJ2-1 | TRBV5-1 | . | CASSQGTSGSYGEQFF | TGCGCCAGCAGCCAAGGGACTAGCGGGAGTTATGGTGAGCAGTTCTTC
. | TRBJ1-2 | TRBV7-2 | . | CASSFVGTPYGYTF | TGTGCCAGCAGCTTTGTTGGGACCCCCTATGGCTACACCTTC
TRBD1 | TRBJ1-1 | TRBV29-1 | once | CSVSGQGSTEAFF | TGCAGCGTTTCGGGACAGGGGAGCACTGAAGCTTTCTTT
TRBD1 | TRBJ2-2 | TRBV27 | . | CASRRQGPTGELFF | TGTGCCAGCAGGCGACAGGGCCCCACCGGGGAGCTGTTTTTT
. | TRBJ2-1 | TRBV2 | . | CASRRDWNSNEQFF | TGTGCCAGCAGACGCGACTGGAATTCAAATGAGCAGTTCTTC
. | TRBJ2-7 | TRBV19 | . | CASGMGTGDEQYF | TGTGCCAGTGGGATGGGGACTGGCGACGAGCAGTACTTC
. | TRBJ2-7 | TRBV6-6 | once | CASSYASSEQYF | TGTGCCAGCAGTTACGCCTCCTCGGAGCAGTACTTC
TRBD2 | TRBJ2-3 | TRBV7-6 | . | CASSSILAGGTDTQYF | TGTGCCAGCAGCTCTATACTAGCGGGTGGAACAGATACGCAGTATTTT
. | TRBJ2-3 | TRBV4-1 | . | CASSQEERGTDTQYF | TGCGCCAGCAGCCAAGAAGAGCGGGGCACAGATACGCAGTATTTT
. | TRBJ1-1 | TRBV28 | . | CASSLSAPIGLKAFF | TGTGCCAGCAGTTTATCGGCCCCTATAGGACTGAAAGCTTTCTTT
TRBD2 | TRBJ2-7 | TRBV18 | . | CASSSPGTSASYEQYF | TGTGCCAGCTCCTCACCCGGGACTAGCGCGTCCTACGAGCAGTACTTC
TRBD1 | TRBJ2-1 | TRBV9 | . | CASILSKTGGSEQFF | TGTGCCAGCATCCTGTCTAAGACAGGGGGCAGTGAGCAGTTCTTC
. | TRBJ2-5 | TRBV4-2 | . | CASSQDGREEETQYF | TGTGCCAGCAGCCAAGATGGTCGGGAAGAAGAGACCCAGTACTTC
. | TRBJ2-1 | TRBV5-4 | . | CASSRAGIGEQFF | TGTGCCAGCAGTCGGGCAGGTATAGGAGAGCAGTTCTTC
. | TRBJ1-1 | TRBV29-1 | . | CSVDWGGTEAFF | TGCAGCGTTGATTGGGGGGGCACTGAAGCTTTCTTT
. | TRBJ2-2 | TRBV19 | . | CASTKYYGAGELFF | TGTGCCAGTACGAAGTACTATGGTGCCGGGGAGCTGTTTTTT
. | TRBJ2-5 | TRBV5-4 | . | CASSFFLETQYF | TGTGCCAGCAGCTTCTTTTTGGAGACCCAGTACTTC
. | TRBJ2-1 | TRBV9 | . | CASSVGLGNEQFF | TGTGCCAGCAGCGTAGGCTTGGGGAATGAGCAGTTCTTC
. | TRBJ2-1 | TRBV5-1 | . | CASSLATSTRNEQFF | TGCGCCAGCAGCTTGGCTACTAGTACAAGGAATGAGCAGTTCTTC
. | TRBJ2-1 | TRBV19 | . | CASSEGDSYNEQFF | TGTGCCAGTAGCGAAGGGGACTCCTACAATGAGCAGTTCTTC
TRBD2 | TRBJ2-1 | TRBV10-1 | . | CASSVREGRNEQFF | TGCGCCAGCAGTGTGAGGGAGGGCCGTAATGAGCAGTTCTTC
TRBD1 | TRBJ2-7 | TRBV6-5 | once | CASSYGPGTGTYEQYF | TGTGCCAGCAGTTACGGCCCCGGGACAGGGACCTACGAGCAGTACTTC
TRBD2 | TRBJ2-3 | TRBV5-5 | . | CASSLVLAGFTSTDTQYF | TGTGCCAGCAGCTTGGTTTTAGCGGGTTTCACTAGCACAGATACGCAGTATTTT
. | TRBJ2-7 | TRBV15 | . | CATGGTPYEQYF | TGTGCCACTGGCGGGACACCCTACGAGCAGTACTTC
. | TRBJ2-2 | TRBV11-2 | . | CASSLVQNMYTGELFF | TGTGCCAGCAGCTTGGTTCAGAATATGTACACCGGGGAGCTGTTTTTT
. | TRBJ1-4 | TRBV7-9 | few | CASSLFLVSGDEKLFF | TGTGCCAGCAGCTTATTTCTTGTATCGGGGGATGAAAAACTGTTTTTT
TRBD1 | TRBJ2-1 | TRBV29-1 | . | CSVDYRGTNEQFF | TGCAGCGTTGATTACAGGGGGACCAATGAGCAGTTCTTC
TRBD1 | TRBJ1-4 | TRBV6-5 | . | CASSYTAGTDEKLFF | TGTGCCAGCAGTTACACAGCCGGGACAGATGAAAAACTGTTTTTT
TRBD1 | TRBJ1-5 | TRBV30 | . | CAWSTGGLDQPQHF | TGTGCCTGGAGTACAGGGGGATTGGATCAGCCCCAGCATTTT
. | TRBJ2-7 | TRBV6-5 | once | CASSYSAESSYEQYF | TGTGCCAGCAGTTACTCCGCGGAGAGCTCCTACGAGCAGTACTTC
. | TRBJ2-2 | TRBV6-5 | . | CASSYSGVSNTGELFF | TGTGCCAGCAGTTACTCCGGGGTATCGAACACCGGGGAGCTGTTTTTT
TRBD2 | TRBJ2-1 | TRBV10-3 | . | CAIRLAGVDEQFF | TGTGCCATTCGACTAGCGGGAGTGGATGAGCAGTTCTTC
TRBD2 | TRBJ2-7 | TRBV19 | once | CASSTRLAGATYEQYF | TGTGCCAGTAGTACACGACTAGCGGGGGCTACCTACGAGCAGTACTTC
. | TRBJ1-2 | TRBV30 | . | CAWSVMWEGYTF | TGTGCCTGGAGTGTCATGTGGGAGGGCTACACCTTC
. | TRBJ1-5 | TRBV5-8 | . | CASSFLEGNQPQHF | TGTGCCAGCAGCTTTTTGGAAGGCAATCAGCCCCAGCATTTT
TRBD2 | TRBJ2-7 | TRBV28 | . | CASSGLATTYEQYF | TGTGCCAGCAGCGGACTAGCGACCACCTACGAGCAGTACTTC
. | TRBJ1-2 | TRBV4-2 | . | CASSQDRKNYGYTF | TGTGCCAGCAGCCAAGATCGCAAAAACTATGGCTACACCTTC
TRBD1 | TRBJ1-4 | TRBV27 | . | CASSHRTGYNEKLFF | TGTGCCAGCAGTCACCGGACAGGCTATAATGAAAAACTGTTTTTT